This T cell receptor (beta chain) is drawn from a study of response to subunit inactivated influenza vaccine. Study observations and caveats: The authors proposed limited new T cell recruitment per seasonal influenza vaccination.

In TCRdb, the RT-PCR reads were re-called with MiXCR into one record per CDR3 protein. The sample has 490,000 or so distinct CDR3 sequences, 7.6% seen once. Points on this clonotype: The antigen remains unidentified. A much larger clone lies a single base off, so this may be a read error.

Germline V gene sequence: CDR1 SGHTA, CDR2 FQGNSA. CDR3 length: 17 amino acids. V lost 6 bases to trimming and J lost 3 bases, with 22 bases between them. The gene calls are TRBV7-2 and TRBJ2-3, with a possible D match to TRBD2 (7 bases). This TCR was sampled from a man aged 50 to 69 who received an inactivated influenza vaccine. The specimen comprised PBMCs from blood, sampled about 24 months after vaccination. CDR3 bases: TGTGCCAGCAGGTTATTGACACGGGGGGCCGTAACAGATACGCAGTATTTT. Its protein is CASRLLTRGAVTDTQYF.